Sequencing of this T cell receptor beta chain was carried out in a study of molecular identifiers for immune sequencing clone quantification. General observations from the study: Sizes of clones that are highly expanded could be underestimated (if identical TCR molecules share a barcode). Even with some 920,000 naive cells present, spiked Jurkat TCR RNA from one cell was reportedly detectable.

Using a CD8+CD4-CCR7+CD45RA+ phenotype, naive CD8 T cells were sorted. At least ten counts were recorded for this clonotype. The antigen is not known. The CDR3 sequence is 15 residues long. Germline CDR1 SGHNT, CDR2 YYREEE (reference sequence). The V end was cut by 0 bases, the J end by 4 bases, with 13 bases between. Listed TCR primers and previously described methods were used for bulk TCR libraries. MiXCR was run by TCRdb on the PCR reads, yielding one entry per CDR3 protein. The sample consists of some 70,000 distinct CDR3 sequences, roughly 18% of them appearing once. The sample taken for sequencing was naive CD8+ T cells from blood, with Jurkat cell RNA spiked in. As to subset: FACS-sorted CD8+CD4-CCR7+CD45RA+ naive T cells. This TCR was sampled from a human donor in good health. Some libraries in this study had Jurkat cell RNA spiked in. J is TRBJ1-1 and V is TRBV5-4; D gene unclear. The CDR3 loop is CASSLEAGLATEAFF. For the CDR3, the DNA is TGTGCCAGCAGCTTGGAGGCAGGCTTGGCCACTGAAGCTTTCTTT.